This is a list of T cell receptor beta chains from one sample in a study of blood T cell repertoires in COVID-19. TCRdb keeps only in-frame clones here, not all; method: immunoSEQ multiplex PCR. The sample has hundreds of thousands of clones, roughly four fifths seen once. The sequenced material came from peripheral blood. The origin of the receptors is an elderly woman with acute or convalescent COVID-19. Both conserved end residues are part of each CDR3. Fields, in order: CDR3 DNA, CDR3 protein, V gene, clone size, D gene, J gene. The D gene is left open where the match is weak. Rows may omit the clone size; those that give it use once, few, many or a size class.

CDR3 DNA: TGTGCCAGCAGCCGGGACAGGGGTTACGAGCAGTACTTC; CDR3 protein: CASSRDRGYEQYF; V gene: TRBV5-6; clone size: .; D gene: TRBD1; J gene: TRBJ2-7
CDR3 DNA: TGCGCCAGCAGCTTGCCTCCAGGGTCGGAAAACTATGGCTACACCTTC; CDR3 protein: CASSLPPGSENYGYTF; V gene: TRBV5-1; clone size: .; D gene: .; J gene: TRBJ1-2
CDR3 DNA: TGTGCCTGGAGCCGGGGCCAGGGGGCCAAAAACATTCAGTACTTC; CDR3 protein: CAWSRGQGAKNIQYF; V gene: TRBV30; clone size: .; D gene: .; J gene: TRBJ2-4
CDR3 DNA: TGTGCCAGCAGCTTAACTAGCGGGGGGGTTCTGGCCTCCTACAATGAGCAGTTCTTC; CDR3 protein: CASSLTSGGVLASYNEQFF; V gene: TRBV7-3; clone size: .; D gene: TRBD2; J gene: TRBJ2-1
CDR3 DNA: TGTGCCAGCAGCCCAGGGGTTAATTCACCCCTCCACTTT; CDR3 protein: CASSPGVNSPLHF; V gene: TRBV7-3; clone size: .; D gene: .; J gene: TRBJ1-6
CDR3 DNA: TGCGCCAGCAGCCGCCTGACAGGGCGGCGGCAAGGCTACACCTTC; CDR3 protein: CASSRLTGRRQGYTF; V gene: TRBV4-1; clone size: .; D gene: TRBD1; J gene: TRBJ1-2
CDR3 DNA: TGTGCCAGCAGTCCCGCGCGGTCTGGAAACACCATATATTTT; CDR3 protein: CASSPARSGNTIYF; V gene: TRBV6-2/TRBV6-3; clone size: .; D gene: .; J gene: TRBJ1-3
CDR3 DNA: TGTGCCAGCAGCTTATCCCTTATGACAGGGTCCTACGAGCAGTACTTC; CDR3 protein: CASSLSLMTGSYEQYF; V gene: TRBV7-2; clone size: once; D gene: TRBD1; J gene: TRBJ2-7
CDR3 DNA: TGTGCCAGCAGCAAGGGCGGGGGAGATCCCTACAATGAGCAGTTCTTC; CDR3 protein: CASSKGGGDPYNEQFF; V gene: TRBV5-4; clone size: .; D gene: TRBD2; J gene: TRBJ2-1
CDR3 DNA: TGTGCCAGCAGTGCCCACCTGAGCTATGGCTACACCTTC; CDR3 protein: CASSAHLSYGYTF; V gene: TRBV2; clone size: few; D gene: .; J gene: TRBJ1-2
CDR3 DNA: TGCGCCAGCAGCCAAGATGGAACGGGAGGGATTTACAATGAGCAGTTCTTC; CDR3 protein: CASSQDGTGGIYNEQFF; V gene: TRBV4-3; clone size: .; D gene: TRBD2; J gene: TRBJ2-1
CDR3 DNA: TGTGCCAGTAGTATGCCCGGGACAGAAAATGGCTACACCTTC; CDR3 protein: CASSMPGTENGYTF; V gene: TRBV19; clone size: few; D gene: TRBD1; J gene: TRBJ1-2